The rows below give T cell receptor beta chains drawn from one sample of a study of PD-L1 blockade in urothelial cancer. Produced via immunoSEQ multiplex PCR; TCRdb's table is partial and in-frame only. The sample has fewer than 60,000 clones; around 86% are singletons. Here the sequenced sample was PBMCs, taken around atezolizumab (anti-PD-L1) treatment. The source of these receptors is a man in his sixties or seventies with urothelial cancer. Each CDR3 is given with its conserved first and last residue. Fields, in order: CDR3 length, D gene, V gene, clone size, J gene, CDR3 protein, CDR3 DNA. A D gene is named only where the DNA matches it firmly. The size of a clone is reported for some rows only, either as once, few or many, or as a class for expanded clones.

15	TRBD2	TRBV2	.	TRBJ2-5	CASLGAGGVGETQYF	TGTGCCAGCCTCGGTGCGGGGGGAGTAGGTGAGACCCAGTACTTC
14	TRBD1	TRBV18	.	TRBJ2-1	CASKGGAPGNEQFF	TGTGCCAGCAAAGGGGGCGCCCCGGGAAATGAGCAGTTCTTC
14	.	TRBV6-5	.	TRBJ1-1	CASSYQVLNTEAFF	TGTGCCAGCAGTTATCAGGTTCTGAACACTGAAGCTTTCTTT
16	.	TRBV2	few	TRBJ2-2	CASSESPGPNTGELFF	TGTGCCAGCAGTGAATCACCAGGGCCTAACACCGGGGAGCTGTTTTTT
11	.	TRBV29-1	few	TRBJ1-1	CSVVLNTEAFF	TGCAGCGTTGTCTTGAACACTGAAGCTTTCTTT
14	TRBD2	TRBV19	.	TRBJ2-3	CASSMGLLAGYAYF	TGTGCCAGTAGTATGGGTCTACTAGCGGGATACGCGTATTTT
14	TRBD1	TRBV30	few	TRBJ1-2	CAWSRTGGAHGYTF	TGTGCCTGGAGTCGGACAGGGGGGGCCCATGGCTACACCTTC
15	TRBD2	TRBV7-9	.	TRBJ2-7	CASSLQAGGPGEQYF	TGTGCCAGCAGCTTACAAGCGGGAGGGCCGGGGGAGCAGTACTTC
15	.	TRBV6-8	.	TRBJ2-3	CASNLHRVGHRYAYF	TGTGCCAGCAATCTGCACAGGGTGGGGCACAGATACGCGTATTTT
16	.	TRBV7-4	.	TRBJ2-1	CASGSPGGRGRDEQFF	TGTGCCAGCGGATCCCCTGGGGGCAGGGGTCGGGATGAGCAGTTCTTC
14	TRBD1	TRBV6-1	.	TRBJ2-4	CASTERDRASLQYF	TGTGCCAGCACCGAGCGGGACAGGGCTAGCCTTCAGTACTTC
12	.	TRBV29-1	.	TRBJ2-1	CSVHPGANEQFF	TGCAGCGTCCACCCCGGAGCCAATGAGCAGTTCTTC
16	.	TRBV28	.	TRBJ2-7	CASSRYGETWGYEQYF	TGTGCCAGCAGTAGATACGGGGAGACCTGGGGCTACGAGCAGTACTTC
13	.	TRBV5-4	.	TRBJ1-2	CASSSGGETLPGF	TGTGCCAGCAGCTCTGGAGGCGAGACCCTGCCGGGCTTC
13	.	TRBV28	.	TRBJ2-7	CASSWPGFYEQYF	TGTGCCAGCAGTTGGCCGGGGTTCTACGAGCAGTACTTC
17	.	TRBV4-1	few	TRBJ2-2	CASSQEGAGVGTGELFF	TGCGCCAGCAGCCAAGAGGGCGCAGGGGTGGGGACCGGGGAGCTGTTTTTT
16	TRBD2	TRBV5-1	.	TRBJ2-1	CASTIKPAGEEDEQFF	TGCGCCAGCACCATCAAGCCAGCGGGAGAGGAGGATGAGCAGTTCTTC
14	.	TRBV18	.	TRBJ2-4	CASSPGLAKNIQYF	TGTGCCAGCTCACCAGGGCTTGCCAAAAACATTCAGTACTTC
19	.	TRBV23-1	.	TRBJ2-5	CASSQSCREKRPFQETQYF	TGCGCCAGCAGTCAATCTTGCAGGGAAAAAAGACCTTTCCAAGAGACCCAGTACTTC
12	.	TRBV2	.	TRBJ2-7	CASSDPGIIKYF	TGTGCCAGCAGTGATCCGGGTATAATAAAGTACTTC
19	.	TRBV7-9	.	TRBJ2-3	CASSLALTGRTGGTDTQYF	TGTGCCAGCAGCTTAGCCCTGACAGGGAGGACAGGTGGCACAGATACGCAGTATTTT
17	TRBD1	TRBV7-8	.	TRBJ2-7	CASSLQTGPLSSYEQYF	TGTGCCAGCAGCTTACAGACAGGGCCCCTAAGCTCCTACGAGCAGTACTTC
12	.	TRBV19	once	TRBJ1-5	CASSQAYQPQHF	TGTGCCAGTAGTCAAGCCTATCAGCCCCAGCATTTT
14	.	TRBV7-9	.	TRBJ1-1	CASSLGQYDTEALF	TGTGCCAGCAGCCTGGGACAATACGACACTGAAGCTCTCTTT
16	.	TRBV4-1	.	TRBJ2-5	CASSQGPLPGRETQYF	TGCGCCAGCAGCCAAGGGCCTCTCCCGGGGAGGGAGACCCAGTACTTC
14	TRBD1	TRBV10-3	once	TRBJ2-5	CAIRGQGASETQYF	TGTGCCATCAGAGGACAGGGGGCTAGTGAGACCCAGTACTTC
15	TRBD1	TRBV11-2	.	TRBJ1-3	CASGPQGGGGNTIYF	TGTGCCAGCGGTCCCCAGGGGGGCGGCGGAAACACCATATATTTT
19	TRBD2	TRBV5-1	.	TRBJ2-1	CASSLKPLAGGPDRYEQFF	TGCGCCAGCAGCCTTAAACCCCTAGCGGGAGGGCCGGATAGGTATGAGCAGTTCTTC
16	TRBD2	TRBV5-1	.	TRBJ2-1	CASSLDVAGASDEQFF	TGCGCCAGCAGCTTGGATGTCGCGGGAGCATCGGATGAGCAGTTCTTC
16	TRBD1	TRBV14	.	TRBJ1-1	CASSQETGFMNTEAFF	TGTGCCAGCAGCCAAGAGACAGGGTTCATGAACACTGAAGCTTTCTTT
15	.	TRBV6-5	.	TRBJ2-7	CASSTWAGVAYEQYF	TGTGCCAGCAGTACATGGGCAGGGGTAGCCTACGAGCAGTACTTC
13	.	TRBV28	.	TRBJ2-7	CATRELGPYEQYF	TGTGCCACCCGGGAGCTTGGACCCTACGAGCAGTACTTC
15	.	TRBV5-1	.	TRBJ2-7	CASSLAEVVSYEQYF	TGCGCCAGCAGCTTGGCCGAGGTTGTAAGCTACGAGCAGTACTTC
17	TRBD2	TRBV10-3	.	TRBJ2-2	CAISERFGLAGAGELFF	TGTGCCATCAGTGAACGGTTTGGTCTAGCGGGAGCCGGGGAGCTGTTTTTT
13	.	TRBV18	.	TRBJ2-5	CASSPMYQETQYF	TGTGCCAGCTCACCTATGTACCAAGAGACCCAGTACTTC
13	.	TRBV30	.	TRBJ2-1	CAWSRGGYNEQFF	TGTGCCTGGAGCCGTGGCGGCTACAATGAGCAGTTCTTC
12	.	TRBV7-3	.	TRBJ2-1	CASSLSGGEQFF	TGTGCCAGCAGCTTATCCGGCGGAGAGCAGTTCTTC
17	TRBD1	TRBV5-1	once	TRBJ2-2	CASSVDPTGAGTGELFF	TGCGCCAGCAGCGTTGACCCCACAGGGGCGGGCACCGGGGAGCTGTTTTTT
13	TRBD2	TRBV30	.	TRBJ2-7	CAWSPSGLYEQYF	TGTGCCTGGAGCCCTAGCGGACTTTACGAGCAGTACTTC
14	.	TRBV27	.	TRBJ1-1	CASSFQGGMAEAFF	TGTGCCAGCAGTTTCCAGGGTGGCATGGCTGAAGCTTTCTTT
17	.	TRBV19	.	TRBJ1-1	CASNSLREISAGTEAFF	TGTGCCAGTAACTCGCTCAGGGAAATATCAGCGGGTACTGAAGCTTTCTTT
16	TRBD2	TRBV9	.	TRBJ2-7	CASSVGSSGHSYEQYF	TGTGCCAGCAGCGTAGGATCTAGCGGCCATTCCTACGAGCAGTACTTC
12	TRBD2	TRBV2	few	TRBJ2-7	CARREFTYEQYF	TGTGCCAGGCGGGAGTTCACCTACGAGCAGTACTTC
14	TRBD1	TRBV7-9	.	TRBJ2-7	CASSFGQGPYEQYF	TGTGCCAGCAGCTTCGGACAGGGACCCTACGAGCAGTACTTC
19	TRBD2	TRBV29-1	.	TRBJ2-1	CSVEDQETLAGRSYNEQFF	TGCAGCGTTGAAGATCAGGAGACGTTAGCGGGCCGCTCCTACAATGAGCAGTTCTTC
16	TRBD1	TRBV5-6	.	TRBJ2-7	CASSLGTGGSSYEQYF	TGTGCCAGCAGCTTGGGGACAGGGGGATCGTCCTACGAGCAGTACTTC
15	TRBD2	TRBV5-1	.	TRBJ2-2	CASSPGLAGTGELFF	TGCGCCAGCAGCCCCGGACTAGCGGGGACCGGGGAGCTGTTTTTT
16	.	TRBV10-3	.	TRBJ1-5	CAISERARENNQPQHF	TGTGCCATCAGTGAGCGCGCCAGGGAAAACAATCAGCCCCAGCATTTT
17	.	TRBV5-5	.	TRBJ2-6	CASSLPTATSGANVLTF	TGTGCCAGCAGCTTGCCGACAGCTACCTCTGGGGCCAACGTCCTGACTTTC
17	TRBD1	TRBV4-1	.	TRBJ2-7	CASSQVPGQGTVVEQYF	TGCGCCAGCAGCCAAGTCCCGGGACAGGGTACTGTGGTCGAGCAGTACTTC
15	.	TRBV11-2	.	TRBJ2-5	CASSPTDGGQETQYF	TGTGCCAGCAGCCCCACGGACGGGGGACAAGAGACCCAGTACTTC
14	.	TRBV18	.	TRBJ2-7	CASSPPGQSYEQYF	TGTGCCAGCTCACCACCAGGACAGTCCTACGAGCAGTACTTC
14	TRBD1	TRBV28	.	TRBJ2-1	CASSNPGQADEQFF	TGTGCCAGCAGTAATCCGGGACAGGCCGATGAGCAGTTCTTC
16	.	TRBV10-3	.	TRBJ1-1	CAISESGGLMNTEAFF	TGTGCCATCAGTGAGTCCGGGGGTCTGATGAACACTGAAGCTTTCTTT
16	.	TRBV7-3	.	TRBJ2-2	CASSLSGGGAVGELFF	TGTGCCAGCAGCTTATCGGGAGGGGGCGCGGTCGGGGAGCTGTTTTTT
13	TRBD1	TRBV29-1	few	TRBJ2-2	CSVAQNPRGKLFF	TGCAGCGTTGCACAGAATCCCAGGGGGAAGCTGTTTTTT
15	.	TRBV4-2	.	TRBJ2-7	CASSQEFQLAYEQYF	TGTGCCAGCAGCCAAGAGTTCCAACTAGCCTACGAGCAGTACTTC
17	TRBD1	TRBV25-1	.	TRBJ1-2	CASSSASTGLSNYGYTF	TGTGCCAGCAGTTCAGCCTCGACAGGGCTCTCTAACTATGGCTACACCTTC
13	.	TRBV2	.	TRBJ2-5	CASSRDLQETQYF	TGTGCCAGCAGTCGGGACTTACAAGAGACCCAGTACTTC
15	.	TRBV5-1	.	TRBJ2-1	CASSSTGNSYNEQFF	TGCGCCAGCAGCTCTACAGGGAATTCTTACAATGAGCAGTTCTTC